The T cell receptor (beta chain) described here comes from a study of cytomegalovirus exposure and HLA in healthy donors. Study-level findings and limits: The authors confirmed in vitro that three CMV-associated chains were specific for CMV antigens. Reportedly, diagnosis of cytomegalovirus status by the classifier showed high specificity and sensitivity. Among TCR beta chains of equal frequency, HLA-associated ones were more clonally expanded in a later analysis. It has been reported that TCR beta sequences accurately predicted the HLA-A and HLA-B alleles of most subjects.

It was with 60 Vbeta and 13 Jbeta primers that the PCR ran. Here immunoSEQ multiplex PCR was the method, and the copy in TCRdb shows in-frame clones only, minus some. The sample lists fewer than 150,000 clones; 70% to 80% were seen once. Germline values: CDR1 KGHSH, CDR2 LQKENI. Trimming removed 3 bases from V and 5 bases from J; junction bases left unmatched: 7. The CDR3 has 15 residues. To note about this clone: The antigen remains undetermined.

The rearrangement links TRBV18 to TRBJ1-1, with 9 bases that match TRBD1. The sequencing sample was made of PBMCs. The receptor was derived from a man aged 50-60 years in good health and CMV-seropositive. The CDR3 nucleotides read TGTGCCAGCTCACCCCGACAGGGGGAGATTACTGAAGCTTTCTTT. Translating it yields CASSPRQGEITEAFF.